This T cell receptor (beta chain) appears in the sequencing data of a study of blood T cell repertoires in COVID-19. This clone was counted between two and nine times. Germline assignment: CDR1 SGHTA and CDR2 FQGNSA. V dropped 1 base and J dropped 7 bases, with 11 bases sitting between them. The CDR3 has 14 residues. Libraries were prepared by immunoSEQ multiplex PCR; TCRdb keeps only in-frame clonotypes and omits some of them. The sample has about 220,000 clones, approximately 77% seen once; the top ten hold 3% to 4.5%. Input material: peripheral blood. This TCR derives from a woman of 80 years or more with acute or convalescent COVID-19. The genes are TRBV7-2 and TRBJ1-3; D is possibly TRBD1 (5 bases). CDR3 sequence: CASSLVGGDNTIYF. In DNA form, the CDR3 reads TGTGCCAGCAGCTTAGTTGGAGGGGATAACACCATATATTTT.